This entry features one T cell receptor (beta chain) sequence. What it binds is unknown. The data were produced by immunoSEQ multiplex PCR, yet TCRdb's version contains in-frame clones alone and is incomplete. The repertoire consists of nearly 1,000,000 clones, with 76% occurring once and the leading ten covering approximately 1.5%. The sample is drawn from a study of shared clonotypes between healthy human individuals. Broader study findings: As a rule, naive subsets had a larger estimated richness than memory subsets.

Source material: memory CD4+ T cells sorted from blood. The subset was: CD45RA-negative fraction. The sequence was collected from a man aged 18 to 29 in good health.

CDR3 nucleotides: TGTGCCAGCAAGGAGGGGGCCGCGAACACCGGGGAGCTGTTTTTT. As protein: CASKEGAANTGELFF. The V and J genes are TRBV9 and TRBJ2-2; weak D call: TRBD1 (7 bases). V lost 6 bases and J lost 0, with 12 bases in between. Looked up from germline, CDR1 is SGDLS and CDR2 is YYNGEE. The CDR3 covers 15 residues.